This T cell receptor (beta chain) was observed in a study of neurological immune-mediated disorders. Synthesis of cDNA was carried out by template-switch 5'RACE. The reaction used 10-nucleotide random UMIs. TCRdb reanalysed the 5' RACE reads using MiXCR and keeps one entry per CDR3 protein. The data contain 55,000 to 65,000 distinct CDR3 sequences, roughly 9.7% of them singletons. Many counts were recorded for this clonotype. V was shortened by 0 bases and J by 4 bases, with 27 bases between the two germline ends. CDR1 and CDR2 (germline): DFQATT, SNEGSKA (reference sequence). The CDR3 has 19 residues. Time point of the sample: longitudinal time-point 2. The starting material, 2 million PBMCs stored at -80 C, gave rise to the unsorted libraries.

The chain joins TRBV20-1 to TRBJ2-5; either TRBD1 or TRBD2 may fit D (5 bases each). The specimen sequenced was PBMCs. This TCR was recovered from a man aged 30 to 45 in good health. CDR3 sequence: CSARDGRGASSNGVETQYF. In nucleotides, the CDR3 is TGCAGTGCTAGAGATGGAAGAGGGGCGAGCTCTAACGGGGTAGAGACCCAGTACTTC.